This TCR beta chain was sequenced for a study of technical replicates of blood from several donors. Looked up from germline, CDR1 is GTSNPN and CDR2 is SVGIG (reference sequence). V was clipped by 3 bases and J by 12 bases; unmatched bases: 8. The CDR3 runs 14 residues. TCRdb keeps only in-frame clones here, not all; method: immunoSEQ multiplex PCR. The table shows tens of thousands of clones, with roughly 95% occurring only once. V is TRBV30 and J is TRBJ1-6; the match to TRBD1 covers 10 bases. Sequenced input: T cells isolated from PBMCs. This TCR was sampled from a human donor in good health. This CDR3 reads CAWRPDRGRIPLHF. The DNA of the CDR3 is TGTGCCTGGAGACCCGACAGGGGGCGGATACCCCTCCACTTT. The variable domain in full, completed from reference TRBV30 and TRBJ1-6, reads SQTIHQWPATLVQPVGSPLSLECTVEGTSNPNLYWYRQAAGRGLQLLFYSVGIGQISSEVPQNLSASRPQDRQFILSSKKLLLSDSGFYLCAWRPDRGRIPLHFGNGTRLTVT.